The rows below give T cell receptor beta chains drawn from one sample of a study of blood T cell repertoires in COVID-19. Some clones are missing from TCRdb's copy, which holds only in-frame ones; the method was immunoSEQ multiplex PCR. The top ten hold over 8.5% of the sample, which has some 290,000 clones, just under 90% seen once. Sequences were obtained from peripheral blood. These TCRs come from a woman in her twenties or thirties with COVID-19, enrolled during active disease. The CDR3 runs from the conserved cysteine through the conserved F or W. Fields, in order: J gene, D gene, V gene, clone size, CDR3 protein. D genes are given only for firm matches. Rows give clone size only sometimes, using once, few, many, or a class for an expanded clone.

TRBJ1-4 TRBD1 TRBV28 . CASSSGTGEKDNEKLFF
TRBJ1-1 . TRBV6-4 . CASSVRGSTEAFF
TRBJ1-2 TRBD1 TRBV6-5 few CASSYTDRGFYGYTF
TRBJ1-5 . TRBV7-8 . CASSIKEGSNQPQHF
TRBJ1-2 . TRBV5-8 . CASSRGPYGYTF
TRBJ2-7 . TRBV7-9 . CASSSLYEQYF
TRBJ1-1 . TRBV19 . CASSTQGGLTEAFF
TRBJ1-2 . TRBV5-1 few CASSLLQGANYGYTF
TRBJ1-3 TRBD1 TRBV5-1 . CASSPGQAFGNTIYF
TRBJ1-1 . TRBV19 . CASSAQGMNTEAFF
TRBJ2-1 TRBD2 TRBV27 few CASFSAGDNEQFF
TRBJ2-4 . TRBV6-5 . CASIGPAKNIQYF
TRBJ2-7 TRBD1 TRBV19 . CASSIGAGGRHEQYF
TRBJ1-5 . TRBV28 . CAAHPGYSNQPQHF
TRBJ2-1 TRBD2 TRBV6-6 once CASSQPSGPSYNEQFF
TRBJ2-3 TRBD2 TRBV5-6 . CASSFLLAGGLTDTQYF
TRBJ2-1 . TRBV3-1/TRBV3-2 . CASSQGPGSWEQFF
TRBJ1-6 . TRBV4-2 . CASSQGGGSYNSPLHF
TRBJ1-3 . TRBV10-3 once CAIGPEGNTIYF
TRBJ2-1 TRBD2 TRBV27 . CASSFGTSHNEQFF
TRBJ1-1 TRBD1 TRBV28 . CASSWTQQGAVRTEAFF
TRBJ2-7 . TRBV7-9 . CASSLRQAGEQYF
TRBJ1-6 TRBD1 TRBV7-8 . CASSPRTGGIHSPLHF
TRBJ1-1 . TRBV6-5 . CASSSLQGLRAEAFF
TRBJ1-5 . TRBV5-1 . CASSSQGNQPQHF
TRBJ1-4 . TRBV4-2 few CASSQKKGSDNEKLFF
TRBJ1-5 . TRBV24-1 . CATSDPRGVRQPQHF
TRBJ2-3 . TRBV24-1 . CATSETGGTDTQYF
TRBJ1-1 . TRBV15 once CATSRGRLPMNTEAFF
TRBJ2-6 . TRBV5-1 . CASSLFPNPSVSGANVLTF
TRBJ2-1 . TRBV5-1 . CASSQGGSSYNEQFF
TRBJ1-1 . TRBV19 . CASSIRQAFMNTEAFF
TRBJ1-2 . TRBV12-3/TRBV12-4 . CASRDSGDYGYTF
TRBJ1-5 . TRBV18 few CASSPSRGSGFGDNQPQHF
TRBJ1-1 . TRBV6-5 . CASSFREGNTEAFF
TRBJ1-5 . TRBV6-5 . CASRAGLNQPQHF
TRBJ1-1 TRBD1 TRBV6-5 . CASSYLRTGGDTEAFF
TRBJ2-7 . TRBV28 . CASSTGMILGEQYF
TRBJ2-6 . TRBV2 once CASRASGANVLTF
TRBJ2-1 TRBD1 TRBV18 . CASLQGTGNYNEQFF
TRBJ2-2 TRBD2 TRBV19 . CASKPLAGVNTGELFF
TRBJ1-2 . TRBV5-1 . CASSLEIGQGYTF
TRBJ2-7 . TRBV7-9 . CASSLGDTSYEQYF
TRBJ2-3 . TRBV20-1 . CSATYTDTQYF
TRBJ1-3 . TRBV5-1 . CASSLGGISGNTIYF
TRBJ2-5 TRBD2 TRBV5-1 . CASRGTSQETQYF
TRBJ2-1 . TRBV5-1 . CASSLATAGTYNEQFF
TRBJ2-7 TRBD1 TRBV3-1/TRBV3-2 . CASSQVDRGRTYEQYF
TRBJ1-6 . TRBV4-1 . CASSQGRGSPLHF
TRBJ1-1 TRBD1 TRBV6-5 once CASRRDRGNTEAFF
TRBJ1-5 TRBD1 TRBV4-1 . CASSRAQGANQPQHF
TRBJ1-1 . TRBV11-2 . CASSFARDEAFF
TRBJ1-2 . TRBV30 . CAWSLQGRFYGYTF
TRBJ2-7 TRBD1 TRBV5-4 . CASSRWAGGLIYEQYF
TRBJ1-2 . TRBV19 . CATSFGTKYGYTF
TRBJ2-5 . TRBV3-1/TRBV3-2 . CASSLQGWEETQYF
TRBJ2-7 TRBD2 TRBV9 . CASSVGAGSPYEQYF
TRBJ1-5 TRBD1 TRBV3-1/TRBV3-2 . CASSEAPGGRKAQHF
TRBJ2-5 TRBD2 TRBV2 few CASTTSDFETQYF
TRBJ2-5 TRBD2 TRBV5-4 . CASSLAGAGGPGETQYF